These 22 T cell receptor beta chains were all obtained from the same sample, sequenced in a study of CD8 T cells in ankylosing spondylitis. TCRdb re-derived calls from the 5' RACE reads in MiXCR, one entry per CDR3 protein. Here the sample spans a few hundred thousand distinct CDR3 sequences, under 12% being singletons. The material sequenced was blood, either unsorted or a sorted T cell fraction (not recorded which). These receptors were obtained from a male donor with ankylosing spondylitis or in good health (not recorded which).

This clonotype occurred many times. This chain joins TRBV5-5 and TRBJ2-7; maybe TRBD2 (5 bases). The germline gives CDR1 SGHKS, CDR2 YYEKEE (reference sequence). The V gene lost 5 bases and the J gene lost 7 bases, with 19 bases spanning the gap. The CDR3 is made up of 14 amino acids. The CDR3 DNA follows: TGTGCCAGCAGTTATGGGCCCGGTTCGGGAGAGCAGTACTTC. Translated, it gives CASSYGPGSGEQYF.

This clonotype showed up just a few times. The chain joins TRBV5-6 to TRBJ2-3; 8 bases match TRBD2. With 3 bases clipped from V and 4 bases from J, the junction kept 1 base outside the gene matches. CDR1 and CDR2 from the germline V gene are SGHDT and YYEEEE. The CDR3 has 13 amino acids. CDR3 sequence reads: CASSSRGADTQYF. The CDR3 DNA is TGTGCCAGCAGCTCGCGGGGGGCAGATACGCAGTATTTT.

Remarks on this clonotype: A much larger clone sits a single nucleotide away, making a read error possible. This rearrangement joins TRBV7-2 to TRBJ2-1, with 8 bases aligning to TRBD2. The CDR3 extends over 15 amino acids. V lost 10 bases and J lost 5; bases outside the gene matches: 13. Looked up from germline, CDR1 is SGHTA and CDR2 is FQGNSA. DNA for the CDR3: TGTGCCAACAGTCTAGGGAGCGGGGGTAACAATGAGCAGTTCTTC. It specifies CANSLGSGGNNEQFF. The whole variable domain, remainder taken from reference TRBV7-2 and TRBJ2-1, is GAGVSQSPSNKVTEKGKDVELRCDPISGHTALYWYRQSLGQGLEFLIYFQGNSAPDKSGLPSDRFSAERTGGSVSTLTIQRTQQEDSAVYLCANSLGSGGNNEQFFGPGTRLTVL.

This clonotype was seen more than once but under ten times. The chain is built from TRBV28 and TRBJ2-7, with D possibly matching TRBD1 (5 bases). CDR3 length: 15 residues. The germline V gene encodes CDR1 MDHEN and CDR2 SYDVKM. V was cut by 2 bases and J by 4 bases, with 15 bases left in between. CDR3 nucleotide sequence: TGTGCCAGCAGTTTAATGGGGCCCTCGGGTTACGAGCAGTACTTC. Translation gives CASSLMGPSGYEQYF.

The table lists this clonotype with many counts. The J gene is TRBJ1-4, the V gene TRBV5-1, with 8 bases fitting TRBD1. Germline V lookup: CDR1 SGHRS, CDR2 YFSETQ. This CDR3 is 15 amino acids long. V lost 1 base and J lost 10; bases outside the gene matches: 9. The CDR3 bases are TGCGCCAGCAGCTTGAACAGGGGGGACGATGTAAAACTGTTTTTT. Translating gives CASSLNRGDDVKLFF.

This clonotype was seen many times. This chain links TRBV10-3 with TRBJ2-1; 9 bases map to TRBD2. V lost 0 bases, J lost 7 bases, and 10 bases stayed unmatched. From germline, CDR1 is ENHRY and CDR2 SYGVKD. The CDR3 loop spans 17 amino acids. Here the CDR3 DNA reads TGTGCCATCAGTGAGTCGATGGCTAGCGGGGATAGGAATGAGCAGTTCTTC. It codes for CAISESMASGDRNEQFF.

This clonotype was detected many times. V is TRBV12-3 or TRBV12-4 and J is TRBJ2-3; D is possibly TRBD1 or TRBD2 (5 bases each). V was trimmed by 0 bases and J by 5 bases, leaving 9 bases between them. CDR3 size: 14 residues. CDR3 loop: CASSLAGVGDTQYF. The CDR3 DNA reads as TGTGCCAGCAGTTTAGCGGGGGTTGGAGATACGCAGTATTTT.

DNA for the CDR3: TGTGCCAGCAGTTTAGCCCCAGGATATGGCTACACCTTC. Its translation: CASSLAPGYGYTF. V and J are TRBV12-3 or TRBV12-4 and TRBJ1-2; D gene uncertain. Between the trimmed V and J ends, which lost 0 bases and 5 bases, there was a span of 7 bases. This CDR3 is 13 amino acids long.

This clonotype was recorded many times. The genes are TRBV27 and TRBJ2-7; perhaps D is TRBD1 or TRBD2 (5 bases each). This CDR3 contains 13 residues. V gave up 6 bases and J gave up 6 bases, with 15 bases separating them. Germline CDR1 reads MNHEY; CDR2 reads SMNVEV (reference sequence). CDR3 nucleotides: TGTGCCAGCAGAACTGTCTACGGGGCCGAGCAGTACTTC. Amino acid sequence: CASRTVYGAEQYF.

This clonotype was observed a handful of times. V gene TRBV5-1 combines with J gene TRBJ1-1; the D gene is possibly TRBD1 (5 bases). CDR1 is SGHRS, CDR2 YFSETQ, per germline. V lost 0 bases to trimming and J lost 3 bases, with 12 bases between them. The CDR3 totals 15 residues. The CDR3: CASSLGRGSDTEAFF. The CDR3 region has the DNA TGCGCCAGCAGCTTGGGAAGGGGCTCCGACACTGAAGCTTTCTTT.

This clonotype was counted ten times or more. V is TRBV10-1 and J is TRBJ2-2, with 9 positions matching TRBD1. This CDR3 has 17 amino acids. After removal of 7 bases from V and 5 bases from J, the junction contained 14 bases not matched to a gene. Germline V gene sequence: CDR1 WNHNN, CDR2 SYGVQD (reference sequence). The CDR3 loop is CASTGQGGSTETGELFF. For the CDR3, the DNA is TGCGCCAGCACGGGACAGGGAGGTTCAACAGAGACCGGGGAGCTGTTTTTT.

The chain uses TRBV7-8 and TRBJ1-1, with 8 nucleotides matching TRBD1. This CDR3 comprises 15 residues. CDR1 is SGHVS and CDR2 is FQNEAQ in the germline V gene. Losses at the gene ends were 3 bases for V and 3 bases for J; bases not matched to a gene: 6. CDR3 in amino acids: CASSFEARGHTEAFF. CDR3 DNA sequence: TGTGCCAGCAGCTTTGAAGCCAGGGGGCACACTGAAGCTTTCTTT. Combining the CDR3 with reference TRBV7-8 and TRBJ1-1 gives the whole variable domain GAGVSQSPRYKVAKRGQDVALRCDPISGHVSLFWYQQALGQGPEFLTYFQNEAQLDKSGLPSDRFFAERPEGSVSTLKIQRTQQEDSAVYLCASSFEARGHTEAFFGQGTRLTVV.

The chain employs TRBV5-6 and TRBJ2-7; 14 bases align to TRBD2. The junction had 6 bases not matched to a gene; V was cut back by 3 bases and J by 4 bases. CDR3 size: 16 residues. The V gene's germline CDR1 is SGHDT and CDR2 YYEEEE. CDR3 in DNA: TGTGCCAGCAGCTCGCGACTAGCGGGGGGGCGGTACGAGCAGTACTTC. Its translation is CASSSRLAGGRYEQYF.

This clonotype was detected a few times. The chain uses TRBV2 and TRBJ1-3, with 10 positions matching TRBD1. Germline V CDR1 and CDR2: SNHLY, FYNNEI. J was trimmed by 0 bases and V by 8 bases; bases with no gene match: 10. The CDR3 consists of 17 residues. CDR3 residues: CASARGGQGISGNTIYF. Written as DNA, the CDR3 is TGTGCCAGCGCCCGAGGGGGACAGGGGATCTCTGGAAACACCATATATTTT.

In the case of this clonotype: This sequence may be a read error, since a much larger clone differs from it by one base. The chain links TRBV18 to TRBJ1-1; 7 bases align to TRBD1. Germline CDR1 and CDR2: KGHSH and LQKENI. The CDR3 loop spans 15 amino acids. The CDR3 DNA is TGTGCCAGCTCACATCGGACAGGCGAGGTGACTGAAGCTTTATTT. It encodes CASSHRTGEVTEALF.

The table lists this clonotype with a few counts. The chain uses TRBV20-1 and TRBJ2-7; TRBD2 matches at 10 bases. This CDR3 is 14 amino acids long. Germline CDR1 and CDR2: DFQATT and SNEGSKA (reference sequence). After removal of 8 bases from V and 5 bases from J, the junction contained 12 bases not matched to a gene. The CDR3, as DNA: TGCAGTCCAGTCCTAAGCGGGGGGGTAAACGAGCAGTACTTC. This codes for CSPVLSGGVNEQYF.

This clonotype was observed at least ten times. V usage is TRBV6-2 or TRBV6-3 and J usage is TRBJ2-2, with a possible D match to TRBD1 (8 bases). In germline, CDR1 is MNHEY, CDR2 SVGEGT. CDR3 size: 15 residues. V lost 4 bases and J lost 4, with 13 bases in between. CDR3 amino acids: CASSLTGEGTGELFF. The CDR3 DNA follows: TGTGCCAGCAGTTTGACAGGGGAGGGCACCGGGGAGCTGTTTTTT.

This clonotype is labeled medium-sized. V is TRBV11-2 and J is TRBJ2-2; 12 bases line up with TRBD2. The J segment lost 5 bases and the V segment lost 1 base, leaving 11 bases of the junction unmatched. The CDR3 is made up of 19 amino acids. Per germline, CDR1 SGHAT and CDR2 FQNNGV. The CDR3 region has the DNA TGTGCCAGCAGCTTAGTATCGCTAGCGGGGGGGCGTAGAACCGGGGAGCTGTTTTTT. Its translation: CASSLVSLAGGRRTGELFF.

The chain is built from TRBV7-9 and TRBJ2-2, with 9 bases aligning to TRBD1. V shed 10 bases and J 4 bases; nucleotides not matched to a gene: 7. There are 14 residues in the CDR3. Germline V gene sequence: CDR1 SEHNR, CDR2 FQNEAQ (reference sequence). The CDR3 here is CAKTGGAGTGELFF. The CDR3 region has the DNA TGTGCCAAAACAGGGGGCGCGGGCACCGGGGAGCTGTTTTTT.

The J gene is TRBJ1-1, the V gene TRBV18, with D maybe TRBD1 (6 bases). The V gene lost 3 bases and the J gene lost 1 base, with 15 bases spanning the gap. The length of the CDR3 is 16 residues. CDR1 is KGHSH, CDR2 LQKENI, per germline. CDR3: CASSPSIRQENTEAFF. DNA of the CDR3: TGTGCCAGCTCACCCTCGATAAGACAGGAGAACACTGAAGCTTTCTTT.

V and J are TRBV2 and TRBJ1-5; D is unclear. The CDR3 length is 13 residues. With 7 bases removed from V and 3 bases from J, the gap between germline ends came to 10 bases. Germline V CDR1 and CDR2: SNHLY, FYNNEI. CDR3 residues: CASTVRFNQPQHF. Here the CDR3 DNA reads TGTGCCAGCACCGTGCGGTTCAATCAGCCCCAGCATTTT. The full variable domain, rest sourced from reference TRBV2 and TRBJ1-5, is EPEVTQTPSHQVTQMGQEVILRCVPISNHLYFYWYRQILGQKVEFLVSFYNNEISEKSEIFDDQFSVERPDGSNFTLKIRSTKLEDSAMYFCASTVRFNQPQHFGDGTRLSIL.

This clonotype showed up many times. The chain combines TRBV3-1 with TRBJ2-7; D remains unclear. CDR1 is LGHDT and CDR2 is YNNKEL in the germline V gene (reference sequence). V was shortened by 1 base and J by 3 bases, with 7 bases between the two germline ends. CDR3 length equals 13 residues. The CDR3 sequence: CASSQVGGYEQYF. The CDR3 coding sequence is TGTGCCAGCAGCCAAGTAGGCGGCTACGAGCAGTACTTC.